The source of this T cell receptor beta chain is a study of control samples from healthy donors and cancer patients. V was shortened by 5 bases and J by 4 bases, with 9 bases between the two germline ends. CDR3 length equals 12 residues. Germline V gene sequence: CDR1 MDHEN, CDR2 SYDVKM. For this clone: The same CDR3 is also encoded by other DNA sequences in this sample.

The data were produced by immunoSEQ multiplex PCR, yet TCRdb's version contains in-frame clones alone and is incomplete. The table includes 250,000 to 300,000 clones, around 79% detected once. The V call is TRBV28, the J call TRBJ2-7; D is unresolved. Sequences were obtained from PBMCs. The sequence derives from a woman aged 55-69 years with lung cancer. DNA of the CDR3: TGTGCCAGCAGTCTATCCGATTACGAGCAGTACTTC. Protein: CASSLSDYEQYF.